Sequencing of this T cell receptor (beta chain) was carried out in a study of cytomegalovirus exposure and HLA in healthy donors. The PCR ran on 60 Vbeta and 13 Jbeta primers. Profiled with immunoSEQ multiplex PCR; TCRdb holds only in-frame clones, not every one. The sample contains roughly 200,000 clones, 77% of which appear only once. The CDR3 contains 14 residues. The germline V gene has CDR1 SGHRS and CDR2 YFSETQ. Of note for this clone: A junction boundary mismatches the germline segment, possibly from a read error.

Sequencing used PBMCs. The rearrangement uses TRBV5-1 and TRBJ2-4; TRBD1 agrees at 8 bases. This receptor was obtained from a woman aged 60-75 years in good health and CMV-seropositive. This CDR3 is CASSVGQAKNSQYF. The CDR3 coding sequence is TGCGCCAGCAGCGTGGGACAGGCCAAAAACAGTCAGTACTTC.